Listed here are 20 T cell receptor beta chains from one sample, sequenced in a study of Graves' ophthalmopathy and Graves' hyperthyroidism. RNA served as the template for amplifying TCR beta CDR3 regions. After a first-round RT-PCR with HTBI primers, a second-round multiplex PCR was run. TCRdb itself ran the multiplex PCR reads through MiXCR, one entry per CDR3 protein. The profile shows around 1.1 million distinct CDR3 sequences, about two fifths of them singletons. Material for sequencing was peripheral blood or thyroid tissue (not recorded which). The origin of the receptors is an adult man with Graves' hyperthyroidism.

This clonotype was observed a handful of times. V is TRBV20-1 and J is TRBJ1-6; D is perhaps TRBD1 (5 bases). The CDR3 runs 16 residues. The germline CDR1 and CDR2 sequences are DFQATT and SNEGSKA (reference sequence). Deletions cut 0 bases from V and 4 bases from J, with 13 bases between. The CDR3 region has the DNA TGCAGTGCTAGAGATGAGGACATCATTTATAATTCACCCCTCCACTTT. Translation gives CSARDEDIIYNSPLHF.

This chain connects TRBV10-3 to TRBJ2-7; weak D call: TRBD1 (7 bases). Germline V gene sequence: CDR1 ENHRY, CDR2 SYGVKD. This CDR3 is built from 15 residues. The ends were cut back, 2 bases at V and 2 bases at J, with 13 bases in the middle. The CDR3 reads CAISEKSGGTYEQYF. The DNA of the CDR3 is TGTGCCATCAGTGAGAAGTCAGGGGGGACCTACGAGCAGTACTTC.

Comments on this clonotype: This may come from a read error, since a much larger clone is one base off. V gene TRBV6-5 combines with J gene TRBJ1-5, with D maybe TRBD1 (6 bases). Germline CDR1 MNHEY, CDR2 SVGAGI. The CDR3 is 16 amino acids. V lost 5 bases to trimming and J lost 0 bases, with 14 bases between them. The DNA for the CDR3 is TGTGCCAGCAGTCCTGGGACATCGTATAGCAATCAGCCCCAGCATTTT. Translated, it gives CASSPGTSYSNQPQHF.

This clonotype was found many times. This chain uses TRBV13 with TRBJ1-1, with 7 positions matching TRBD1. Germline loops: CDR1 PRHDT, CDR2 FYEKMQ (reference sequence). Trimming took 6 bases from V and 7 from J; bases not matched to a gene: 8. The CDR3 has 13 amino acids. The DNA for the CDR3 is TGTGCCAGCAGTGGACAGGCCAAGGGTGAAGCTTTCTTT. It codes for CASSGQAKGEAFF.

This clonotype was detected a few times. V and J are TRBV10-3 and TRBJ2-2; 8 nucleotides align to TRBD2. Per the germline V gene, CDR1 is ENHRY and CDR2 is SYGVKD. CDR3 length: 20 amino acids. V gave up 2 bases and J gave up 0 bases; unmatched junction bases: 14. Written as DNA, the CDR3 is TGTGCCATCAGTGAGACGGGAGTCTCCGGGAGGGCGCCGAACACCGGGGAGCTGTTTTTT. This sequence encodes CAISETGVSGRAPNTGELFF.

This clonotype was detected a few times. The gene calls are TRBV10-3 and TRBJ2-5, with D perhaps TRBD1 or TRBD2 (5 bases each). V was shortened by 4 bases and J by 5 bases, with 14 bases between the two germline ends. The CDR3 covers 14 residues. Germline loops: CDR1 ENHRY, CDR2 SYGVKD. The CDR3 coding sequence is TGTGCCATCAGTGCCAGCAGTTGGGGGGAGACCCAGTACTTC. Encoded protein: CAISASSWGETQYF.

As regards this clonotype: A clone one base away is much larger, so this may be a read error. The CDR3 sequence is CASSPRTGAANYGYTF. DNA for the CDR3: TGTGCCAGCAGCCCCAGGACAGGCGCAGCTAACTATGGCTACACCTTC. The chain couples TRBV7-2 to TRBJ1-2; 7 nucleotides align to TRBD1. The CDR3 is 16 residues long. The V and J ends lost 5 bases and 0 bases, in that order; junction bases with no gene match: 9. Germline V gives CDR1 SGHTA, CDR2 FQGNSA.

This clonotype was seen at least ten times. J is TRBJ1-1 and V is TRBV7-9, with 7 bases matching TRBD1. CDR1 is SEHNR and CDR2 is FQNEAQ in the germline V gene (reference sequence). The CDR3 extends over 14 amino acids. V shed 7 bases and J 6 bases; nucleotides not matched to a gene: 11. The CDR3 reads CASNGDREFSEAFF. CDR3 nucleotides: TGTGCCAGCAACGGAGACAGGGAATTCTCTGAAGCTTTCTTT.

In this sample, this clonotype turned up many times. The CDR3, as DNA: TGCAGCGTTCGGGGCTTTGGCAGGGCTACGTCCTACGAGCAGTACTTC. Its protein is CSVRGFGRATSYEQYF. This chain uses TRBV29-1 with TRBJ2-7, with D tentatively TRBD1 or TRBD2 (5 bases each). Germline values: CDR1 SQVTM, CDR2 ANQGSEA. This CDR3 is built from 16 residues. Trimming left V 5 bases short and J 1 base short, with 21 bases between.

This clonotype was picked up a small number of times. The genes are TRBV12-3 or TRBV12-4 and TRBJ1-5, with a weak D call TRBD1 (5 bases). The CDR3 runs to 15 residues. The V end was cut by 3 bases, the J end by 3 bases, with 12 bases between. In DNA form, the CDR3 reads TGTGCCAGCAGTTTGGGGGAAAAGGACAATCAGCCCCAGCATTTT. The encoded protein is CASSLGEKDNQPQHF.

The sample holds many counts of this clonotype. The rearrangement uses TRBV2 and TRBJ2-5, with 8 bases lining up with TRBD2. The germline V gene encodes CDR1 SNHLY and CDR2 FYNNEI. This CDR3 region has 13 residues. V trimming: 8 bases; J trimming: 5 bases; junction bases outside the gene matches: 7. DNA for the CDR3: TGTGCCAGCGACCGCGGGGGGAAGGAGACCCAGTACTTC. It encodes CASDRGGKETQYF. The full variable domain, its missing parts supplied by reference TRBV2 and TRBJ2-5, is EPEVTQTPSHQVTQMGQEVILRCVPISNHLYFYWYRQILGQKVEFLVSFYNNEISEKSEIFDDQFSVERPDGSNFTLKIRSTKLEDSAMYFCASDRGGKETQYFGPGTRLLVL.

This clonotype was detected many times. V and J are TRBV5-8 and TRBJ1-2; D possibly corresponds to TRBD1 (5 bases). The germline V gene has CDR1 SGHTS and CDR2 YDEGEE. Trimming left V 9 bases short and J 1 base short, with 16 bases between. This CDR3 has 14 amino acids. The CDR3, as DNA: TGTGCCACCCAGCGGGACGGGAATAACTATGGCTACACCTTC. Its protein is CATQRDGNNYGYTF.

This clonotype was seen ten or more times. The chain employs TRBV28 and TRBJ2-7; D ambiguous. The V and J ends lost 6 bases and 7 bases respectively, with 16 bases between them. CDR1 is MDHEN and CDR2 is SYDVKM in the germline V gene. The CDR3 length is 13 residues. The CDR3 region has the DNA TGTGCCAGCAGACCATCTACAGTTGCGGAGCAGTACTTC. It encodes CASRPSTVAEQYF.

V is TRBV6-2 or TRBV6-3 and J is TRBJ2-5; D unclear. The CDR3 length is 12 residues. V lost 1 base, J lost 4 bases, and 4 bases lay in between. CDR1 is MNHEY, CDR2 SVGEGT, per germline. The CDR3 region is CASSYYPETQYF. The CDR3 DNA reads TGTGCCAGCAGTTACTACCCAGAGACCCAGTACTTC.

The rearrangement joins TRBV10-3 to TRBJ1-5, with a weak D call TRBD1 (5 bases). Looked up from germline, CDR1 is ENHRY and CDR2 is SYGVKD. The CDR3 spans 14 residues. V gave up 10 bases and J gave up 0 bases, with 13 bases separating them. This CDR3 is CATSPGPSNQPQHF. The DNA of the CDR3 is TGTGCCACCAGCCCGGGACCTAGCAATCAGCCCCAGCATTTT.

The chain uses TRBV7-3 and TRBJ2-3, with D tentatively TRBD2 (6 bases). This CDR3 has 14 amino acids. V was shortened by 11 bases and J by 6 bases, with 21 bases between the two germline ends. Germline values: CDR1 SGHTA, CDR2 FQGTGA. The CDR3 DNA reads TGTGCCCTCCCAGGGTCGGGAGTGGGGGATACGCAGTATTTT. This sequence encodes CALPGSGVGDTQYF.

V gene TRBV29-1 combines with J gene TRBJ2-5, with 10 bases identical to TRBD2. The closer fit of TRBJ2-1 to the DNA end suggests the J call may be wrong. The CDR3 is 12 residues long. Germline CDR1 is SQVTM and CDR2 is ANQGSEA. CDR3 region: CSVEGAGGEQFF. CDR3 in DNA: TGCAGCGTTGAAGGAGCGGGAGGGGAGCAGTTCTTC.

This clonotype was observed a handful of times. The chain recombines TRBV10-3 with TRBJ1-1; tentatively, D is TRBD1 (5 bases). The CDR3 covers 14 residues. Germline V CDR1 and CDR2: ENHRY, SYGVKD. Trimming cost V 1 base and J 1 base, with 7 bases left between them. CDR3 bases: TGTGCCATCAGTGAGTGGGGGGAGAACACTGAAGCTTTCTTT. Translation gives CAISEWGENTEAFF.

This clonotype was picked up many times. J is TRBJ2-5 and V is TRBV29-1; a possible D gene is TRBD2 (5 bases). The CDR3 totals 11 residues. Germline loops: CDR1 SQVTM, CDR2 ANQGSEA. Trimming stripped 4 bases from V and 10 bases from J, with 13 bases between. This CDR3 is CSVGAGRRQYF. The CDR3 DNA is TGCAGCGTTGGGGCGGGCCGACGCCAGTACTTC.

The rearrangement joins TRBV15 to TRBJ1-3; no firm D call. V lost 1 base and J 1 base, leaving 5 bases between the germline ends. This CDR3 is built from 14 residues. Germline values: CDR1 LNHNV, CDR2 YYDKDF (reference sequence). The CDR3 DNA reads as TGTGCCACCAGCAGAGGCGGGTCTGGAAACACCATATATTTT. Protein product: CATSRGGSGNTIYF.